This T cell receptor beta chain came from a study of blood T cell repertoires in COVID-19. Data came from immunoSEQ multiplex PCR; TCRdb stores just in-frame clones and leaves some out. The sample yields 72,000 or so clones, 80% to 90% seen once. There are 16 residues in the CDR3. V shed 3 bases and J 6 bases; nucleotides not matched to a gene: 8. Germline lookup yields CDR1 MNHEY and CDR2 SMNVEV (reference sequence). The origin of this receptor is a man over 45 with active COVID-19. Material: peripheral blood. The chain uses TRBV27 and TRBJ1-6; TRBD1 matches at 7 bases. CDR3 loop: CASSFRGAFVNSPLHF. The CDR3 DNA sequence: TGTGCCAGCAGTTTCAGGGGGGCGTTCGTTAATTCACCCCTCCACTTT.